This paragraph covers one T cell receptor (beta chain) sequence. The antigen remains unidentified. These data belong to a study of shared clonotypes between healthy human individuals. Only in-frame clones appear in the TCRdb table, and some are missing; sequencing was by immunoSEQ multiplex PCR. The table lists 600,000 to 800,000 clones, 55% to 80% of them singletons. With 0 bases clipped from V and 0 bases from J, the junction kept 26 bases outside the gene matches. Germline-derived CDR1 and CDR2 are LGHNA and YNFKEQ. The CDR3 sequence is 23 residues long. Study conclusions and caveats: A handful of donors had roughly 5% of their naive CD4 clonotypes in common. The study drew on few donors, limiting represented genetic and exposure-history diversity. Memory subsets had estimated richness that was generally smaller than that of naive subsets.

Sequencing used memory CD4+ T cells sorted from blood. As for subset: CD45RA-negative fraction. The rearrangement joins TRBV4-2 to TRBJ2-7; TRBD2 matches 7 bases. This clonotype was sampled from a woman aged 25 to 39 in good health. CDR3 sequence reads: CASSQDRRASGLPGKGASYEQYF. CDR3 sequence (DNA): TGTGCCAGCAGCCAAGATAGAAGGGCTTCGGGACTACCGGGAAAAGGGGCCTCCTACGAGCAGTACTTC.